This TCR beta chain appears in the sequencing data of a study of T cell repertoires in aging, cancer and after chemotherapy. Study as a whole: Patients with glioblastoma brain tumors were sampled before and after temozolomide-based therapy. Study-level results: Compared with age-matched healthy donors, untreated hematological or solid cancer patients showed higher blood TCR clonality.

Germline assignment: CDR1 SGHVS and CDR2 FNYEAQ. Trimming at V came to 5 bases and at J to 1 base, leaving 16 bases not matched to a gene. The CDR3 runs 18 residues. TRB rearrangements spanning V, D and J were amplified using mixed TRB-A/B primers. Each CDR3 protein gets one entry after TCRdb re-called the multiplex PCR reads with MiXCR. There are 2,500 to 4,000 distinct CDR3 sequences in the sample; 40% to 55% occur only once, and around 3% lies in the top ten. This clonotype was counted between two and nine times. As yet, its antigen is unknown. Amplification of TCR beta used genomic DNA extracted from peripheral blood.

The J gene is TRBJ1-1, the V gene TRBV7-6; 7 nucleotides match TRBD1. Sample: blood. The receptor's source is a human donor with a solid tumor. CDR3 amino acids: CASSTLQGPTNKNTEAFF. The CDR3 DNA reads TGTGCCAGCAGCACCTTACAGGGGCCCACGAATAAGAACACTGAAGCTTTCTTT.